Below are 15 T cell receptor beta chains sequenced from a single sample in a study of cytomegalovirus exposure and HLA in healthy donors. PCR used 60 Vbeta primers and 13 Jbeta primers. Data came from immunoSEQ multiplex PCR; TCRdb stores just in-frame clones and leaves some out. Counted here are about 170,000 clones, about 85% occurring once; the ten biggest clones make up around 2.6%. What was sequenced was PBMCs. These TCRs come from a man younger than 40 in good health and CMV-seropositive.

The chain has TRBV30 and TRBJ1-2; tentative D call: TRBD1 (5 bases). This CDR3 has 14 residues. CDR1 is GTSNPN, CDR2 SVGIG, per germline (reference sequence). V was shortened by 5 bases and J by 4 bases, with 17 bases between the two germline ends. The CDR3 region has the DNA TGTGCCTGGGCCTTCGCGGAGGGGCCCTATGGCTACACCTTC. Its protein product is CAWAFAEGPYGYTF.

In DNA, the CDR3 is TGTGCCAGCAGTTACTCGACTAGGGCAAATGAGCAGTTCTTC. Amino acids: CASSYSTRANEQFF. V usage is TRBV6-5 and J usage is TRBJ2-1; tentative D call: TRBD2 (6 bases). Trimming removed 0 bases from V and 7 bases from J, with 10 bases in between. The CDR3 contains 14 residues. The germline CDR1 and CDR2 sequences are MNHEY and SVGAGI.

This chain uses TRBV2 with TRBJ2-1, with D perhaps TRBD2 (6 bases). The V gene's germline CDR1 is SNHLY and CDR2 FYNNEI. The ends were cut back, 8 bases at V and 9 bases at J, with 17 bases in the middle. The CDR3 loop spans 13 amino acids. CDR3 residues: CASLLGEAFEQFF. Written as DNA, the CDR3 is TGTGCCAGCCTCCTGGGGGAGGCATTTGAGCAGTTCTTC.

This sequence joins TRBV4-3 and TRBJ2-1; 12 bases fit TRBD2. The CDR3 covers 15 residues. CDR1 LGHNA and CDR2 YSLEER come from the germline V gene. With 4 bases clipped from V and 12 bases from J, the junction kept 10 bases outside the gene matches. This CDR3 reads CASSPSGTSGSGQFF. The CDR3, as DNA: TGCGCCAGCAGCCCGAGCGGGACTAGCGGGTCGGGGCAGTTCTTC.

About this clone: A read error may produce the germline difference seen at one junction end. The rearrangement uses TRBV7-9 and TRBJ1-2; tentatively, D is TRBD1 (5 bases). CDR3 length equals 15 residues. The germline CDR1 and CDR2 sequences are SEHNR and FQNEAQ (reference sequence). DNA for the CDR3: TGTTCCAGCAGCGCTATGGGGCAGGGTGACGTCGGCTACACCTTC. It specifies CSSSAMGQGDVGYTF.

The chain employs TRBV5-1 and TRBJ1-6; TRBD1 matches at 7 bases. The ends lost 4 bases at V and 4 bases at J; junction bases unmatched: 5. The CDR3 contains 15 residues. Germline assignment: CDR1 SGHRS and CDR2 YFSETQ. As DNA, the CDR3 is TGCGCCAGCAGCAAGGAGACAGGGTATAATTCACCCCTCCACTTT. It specifies CASSKETGYNSPLHF.

The V call is TRBV29-1, the J call TRBJ2-5; no clear D. V lost 2 bases and J lost 3, with 7 bases in between. In germline, CDR1 is SQVTM, CDR2 ANQGSEA. There are 12 residues in the CDR3. CDR3 nucleotide sequence: TGCAGCGTTGAATCCCCTGAAGAGACCCAGTACTTC. Residues: CSVESPEETQYF.

This clone was observed a few times. The V gene is TRBV7-3, the J gene TRBJ1-1, with D unresolved. The CDR3 has 13 residues. Germline CDR1 and CDR2: SGHTA and FQGTGA. V lost 5 bases to trimming and J lost 1 base, with 8 bases between them. CDR3 nucleotide sequence: TGTGCCAGCAGCCCGAGCAAGAACACTGAAGCTTTCTTT. It is translated as CASSPSKNTEAFF.

The chain uses TRBV7-9 and TRBJ1-2; tentatively, D is TRBD1 (5 bases). Germline V gives CDR1 SEHNR, CDR2 FQNEAQ (reference sequence). Trimming removed 4 bases from V and 8 bases from J, with 11 bases in between. This CDR3 comprises 12 residues. For the CDR3, the DNA is TGTGCCAGCAGCTCGGGGGGACGGGGCTACACCTTC. As protein: CASSSGGRGYTF. The full variable domain, completed using reference TRBV7-9 and TRBJ1-2, is DTGVSQNPRHKITKRGQNVTFRCDPISEHNRLYWYRQTLGQGPEFLTYFQNEAQLEKSRLLSDRFSAERPKGSFSTLEIQRTEQGDSAMYLCASSSGGRGYTFGSGTRLTVV.

The chain carries TRBV4-1 and TRBJ2-1, with 7 bases fitting TRBD1. In germline, CDR1 is MGHRA, CDR2 YSYEKL. V dropped 4 bases and J dropped 7; count of bases not matched to a gene: 7. This CDR3 region has 14 residues. The CDR3 DNA reads as TGCGCCAGCAGCCGGGCAGGGGGATGGAATGAGCAGTTCTTC. Translating gives CASSRAGGWNEQFF.

The chain employs TRBV11-3 and TRBJ2-4, with a possible D match to TRBD1 (6 bases). Between the trimmed V and J ends, which lost 5 bases and 8 bases, there was a span of 22 bases. CDR1 is SGHNT, CDR2 YENEEA, per germline. The CDR3 totals 16 residues. CDR3 sequence (DNA): TGTGCCAGCAGCCCATCACTCCTGACAGGAGAAGACATTCAGTACTTC. Translating gives CASSPSLLTGEDIQYF.

The chain joins TRBV7-2 to TRBJ2-1, with D tentatively TRBD1 (5 bases). Trimming took 5 bases from V and 6 from J, leaving 14 bases between them. Germline V gene sequence: CDR1 SGHTA, CDR2 FQGNSA. The CDR3 has 14 residues. CDR3 bases: TGTGCCAGCAGCCCCCTTTGGCAGGGCAATGAGCAGTTCTTC. Encoded protein: CASSPLWQGNEQFF.

The gene calls are TRBV7-3 and TRBJ2-1, with 11 bases identical to TRBD2. This CDR3 has 18 amino acids. Trimming at V came to 4 bases and at J to 8 bases, leaving 16 bases not matched to a gene. The germline CDR1 and CDR2 sequences are SGHTA and FQGTGA. CDR3 amino acids: CASSSSNGLAGGGDEQFF. The DNA for the CDR3 is TGTGCCAGCAGCTCTTCTAACGGTCTAGCGGGAGGTGGGGATGAGCAGTTCTTC.

V is TRBV30 and J is TRBJ2-2; weak D call: TRBD1 (6 bases). Germline V gene sequence: CDR1 GTSNPN, CDR2 SVGIG (reference sequence). CDR3 length: 15 amino acids. V was trimmed by 4 bases and J by 4 bases, leaving 16 bases between them. The CDR3 DNA reads TGTGCCTGGAATAAAGGTACAGGGCCCACCGGGGAGCTGTTTTTT. Translation gives CAWNKGTGPTGELFF.

The chain employs TRBV9 and TRBJ2-2; 7 bases fit TRBD2. J gave up 3 bases and V 3 bases, and 2 bases lay outside the gene matches. Germline values: CDR1 SGDLS, CDR2 YYNGEE. The CDR3 runs 14 residues. The DNA for the CDR3 is TGTGCCAGCAGCGCAGCGGGATACACCGGGGAGCTGTTTTTT. The encoded protein is CASSAAGYTGELFF. Supplemented by reference TRBV9 and TRBJ2-2, the full variable domain reads DSGVTQTPKHLITATGQRVTLRCSPRSGDLSVYWYQQSLDQGLQFLIQYYNGEERAKGNILERFSAQQFPDLHSELNLSSLELGDSALYFCASSAAGYTGELFFGEGSRLTVL.